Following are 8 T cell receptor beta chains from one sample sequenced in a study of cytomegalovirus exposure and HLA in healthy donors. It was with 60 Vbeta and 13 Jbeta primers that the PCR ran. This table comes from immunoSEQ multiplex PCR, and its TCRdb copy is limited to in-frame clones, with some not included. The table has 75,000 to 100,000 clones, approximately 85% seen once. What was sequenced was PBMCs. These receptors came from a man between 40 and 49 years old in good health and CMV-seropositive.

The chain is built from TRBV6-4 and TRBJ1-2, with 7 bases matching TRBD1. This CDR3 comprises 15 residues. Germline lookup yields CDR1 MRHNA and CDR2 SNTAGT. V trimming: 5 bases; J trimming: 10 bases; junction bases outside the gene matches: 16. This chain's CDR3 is CASSIEGQVGLDYTF. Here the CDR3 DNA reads TGTGCCAGCAGTATCGAAGGACAGGTCGGCCTTGACTACACCTTC.

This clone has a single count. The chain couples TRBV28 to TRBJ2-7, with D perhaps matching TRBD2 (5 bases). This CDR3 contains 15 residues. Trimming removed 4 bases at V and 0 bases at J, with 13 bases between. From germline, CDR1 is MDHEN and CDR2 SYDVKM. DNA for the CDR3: TGTGCCAGCAGTTCACCCTCCGGGAACTCCTACGAGCAGTACTTC. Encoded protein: CASSSPSGNSYEQYF.

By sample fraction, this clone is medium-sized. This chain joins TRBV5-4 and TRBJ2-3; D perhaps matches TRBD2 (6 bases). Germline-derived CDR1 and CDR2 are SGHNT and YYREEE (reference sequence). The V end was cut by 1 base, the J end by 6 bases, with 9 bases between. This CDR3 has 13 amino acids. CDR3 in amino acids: CASSLSGRDTQYF. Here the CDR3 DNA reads TGTGCCAGCAGCTTGTCAGGGAGGGATACGCAGTATTTT. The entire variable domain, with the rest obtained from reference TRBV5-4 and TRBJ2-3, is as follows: ETGVTQSPTHLIKTRGQQVTLRCSSQSGHNTVSWYQQALGQGPQFIFQYYREEENGRGNFPPRFSGLQFPNYSSELNVNALELDDSALYLCASSLSGRDTQYFGPGTRLTVL.

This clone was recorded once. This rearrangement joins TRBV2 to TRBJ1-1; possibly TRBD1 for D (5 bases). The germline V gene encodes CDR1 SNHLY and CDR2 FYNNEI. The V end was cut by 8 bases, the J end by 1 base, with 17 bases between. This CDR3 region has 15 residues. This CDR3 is CASRNRGAWNTEAFF. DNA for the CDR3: TGTGCCAGCCGTAACCGCGGGGCCTGGAACACTGAAGCTTTCTTT.

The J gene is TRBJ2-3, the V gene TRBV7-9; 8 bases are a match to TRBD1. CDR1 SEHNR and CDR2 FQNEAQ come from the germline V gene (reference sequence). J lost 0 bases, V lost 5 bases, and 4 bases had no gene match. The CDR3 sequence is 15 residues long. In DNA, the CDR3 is TGTGCCAGCAGCCCCGACAGGGGTAGCACAGATACGCAGTATTTT. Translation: CASSPDRGSTDTQYF. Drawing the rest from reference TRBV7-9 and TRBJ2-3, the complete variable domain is DTGVSQNPRHKITKRGQNVTFRCDPISEHNRLYWYRQTLGQGPEFLTYFQNEAQLEKSRLLSDRFSAERPKGSFSTLEIQRTEQGDSAMYLCASSPDRGSTDTQYFGPGTRLTVL.

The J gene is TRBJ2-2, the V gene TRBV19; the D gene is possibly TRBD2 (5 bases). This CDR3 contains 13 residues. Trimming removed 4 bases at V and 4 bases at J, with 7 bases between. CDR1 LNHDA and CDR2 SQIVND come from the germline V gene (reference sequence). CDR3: CASSNRGTGELFF. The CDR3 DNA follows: TGTGCCAGTAGTAACCGGGGCACCGGGGAGCTGTTTTTT.

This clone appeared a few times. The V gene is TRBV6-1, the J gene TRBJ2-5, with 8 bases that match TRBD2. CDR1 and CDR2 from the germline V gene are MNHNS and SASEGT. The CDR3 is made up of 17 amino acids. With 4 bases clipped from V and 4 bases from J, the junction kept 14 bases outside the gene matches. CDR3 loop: CASSAVGGGRSSETQYF. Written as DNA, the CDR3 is TGTGCCAGCAGTGCAGTAGGCGGGGGGAGATCGTCAGAGACCCAGTACTTC.

The CDR3 protein is CASSLYGYNEQFF. Here the CDR3 DNA reads TGTGCCAGTAGTCTTTACGGCTACAATGAGCAGTTCTTC. V usage is TRBV19 and J usage is TRBJ2-1, with no clear D. CDR3 length: 13 residues. From germline, CDR1 is LNHDA and CDR2 SQIVND (reference sequence). Deletions cut 5 bases from V and 3 bases from J, with 8 bases between.